This T cell receptor beta chain came from a study of beta chain features in type 1 diabetes. Notes on the study in general: Fewer insertions but more deletions were seen at VDJ junctions in type 1 diabetes patients.

Expressed TCRB transcripts were sequenced after all isolated RNA was converted to cDNA. Roughly 3.4 million reads per sample on average were obtained from naive, central memory and regulatory T cell samples. The assay was immunoSEQ multiplex PCR, and TCRdb's table has in-frame clones only and misses some. Altogether 250,000 to 350,000 clones are present, approximately 14% being singletons, with the ten largest covering more than 6.5%. The CDR3 loop spans 14 amino acids. J was trimmed by 5 bases and V by 4 bases; bases with no gene match: 3. CDR1 and CDR2 from the germline V gene are GTSNPN and SVGIG (reference sequence). Using CD45RO/CCR7/CD25/CD127/CD95/CD27, CD4+ naive, central memory, regulatory and stem cell-like memory cells were sorted. Of note for this clone: No antigen is known for it.

V usage is TRBV30 and J usage is TRBJ2-1; 12 nucleotides agree with TRBD2. The sample comprised central memory CD4+ T cells from blood. The sequence derives from a man aged 25 to 45 in good health. The CDR3: CAWKGLAGNNEQFF. Written as DNA, the CDR3 is TGTGCCTGGAAAGGACTAGCGGGGAACAATGAGCAGTTCTTC.